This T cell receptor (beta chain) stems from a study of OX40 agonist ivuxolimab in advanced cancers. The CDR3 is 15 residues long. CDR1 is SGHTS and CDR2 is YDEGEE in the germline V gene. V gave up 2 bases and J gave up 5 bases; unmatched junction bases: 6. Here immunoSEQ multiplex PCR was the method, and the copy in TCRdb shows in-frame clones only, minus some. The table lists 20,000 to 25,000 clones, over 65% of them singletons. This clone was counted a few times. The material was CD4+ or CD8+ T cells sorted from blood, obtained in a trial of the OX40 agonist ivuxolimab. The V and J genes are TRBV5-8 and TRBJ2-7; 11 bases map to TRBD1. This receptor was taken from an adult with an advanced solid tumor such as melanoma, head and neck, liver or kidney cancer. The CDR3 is CASSFRDRGRDEQYF. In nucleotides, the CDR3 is TGTGCCAGCAGCTTCCGGGACAGGGGGAGAGACGAGCAGTACTTC. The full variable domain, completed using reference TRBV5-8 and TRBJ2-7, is EAGVTQSPTHLIKTRGQQATLRCSPISGHTSVYWYQQALGLGLQFLLWYDEGEERNRGNFPPRFSGRQFPNYSSELNVNALELEDSALYLCASSFRDRGRDEQYFGPGTRLTVT.